Following are 23 T cell receptor beta chains from one sample sequenced in a study of somatic mutations in cytotoxic T cells in rheumatoid arthritis. Clones were sequenced by immunoSEQ multiplex PCR, and TCRdb holds only the in-frame ones, with some missing. Here the sample spans 3,500 to 4,500 clones, over 75% being singletons. The specimen was CD8+ T cells sorted from blood. These receptors all come from a woman aged 60 to 75 with rheumatoid arthritis.

V gene TRBV6-4 combines with J gene TRBJ2-3; D may be TRBD2 (5 bases). The CDR3 totals 14 residues. V lost 6 bases to trimming and J lost 3 bases, with 13 bases between them. The germline CDR1 and CDR2 sequences are MRHNA and SNTAGT. For the CDR3, the DNA is TGTGCCAGCAGATGGACTCCGGAGACAGATACGCAGTATTTT. Residues: CASRWTPETDTQYF.

The J gene is TRBJ1-5, the V gene TRBV4-1; D might be TRBD1 (6 bases). Germline CDR1 is MGHRA and CDR2 is YSYEKL. The CDR3 covers 16 residues. V lost 0 bases to trimming and J lost 2 bases, with 11 bases between them. CDR3 DNA sequence: TGCGCCAGCAGCCAAGAGTTTCCAGGGGGCAATCAGCCCCAGCATTTT. This gives the protein CASSQEFPGGNQPQHF.

The V call is TRBV6-1, the J call TRBJ1-5; 9 bases agree with TRBD1. Unmatched junction bases numbered 3, after V lost 0 bases and J lost 6 bases. The CDR3 is 15 amino acids. CDR1 is MNHNS, CDR2 SASEGT, per germline. The CDR3 DNA follows: TGTGCCAGCAGTGAAGCAGACAGGGGGGGTCAGCCCCAGCATTTT. This codes for CASSEADRGGQPQHF.

The chain is built from TRBV11-1 and TRBJ2-5; TRBD1 aligns across 7 bases. Looked up from germline, CDR1 is SGHAT and CDR2 is FQDESV (reference sequence). The CDR3 sequence is 14 residues long. The junction had 4 bases not matched to a gene; V was cut back by 5 bases and J by 1 base. Written as DNA, the CDR3 is TGTGCCAGCAGCCCAAGGGACAGCCAAGAGACCCAGTACTTC. It specifies CASSPRDSQETQYF.

This chain links TRBV19 with TRBJ2-1; unclear D gene. Trimming stripped 2 bases from V and 4 bases from J, with 12 bases between. This CDR3 is built from 15 residues. Germline lookup yields CDR1 LNHDA and CDR2 SQIVND (reference sequence). DNA for the CDR3: TGTGCCAGTAGTATATCCGGGTCGGGTTACAATGAGCAGTTCTTC. Translation gives CASSISGSGYNEQFF.

This clone was counted between two and nine times. The chain links TRBV6-6 to TRBJ2-3; TRBD1 agrees at 9 bases. Trimming took 6 bases from V and 3 from J; bases not matched to a gene: 7. The CDR3 spans 15 residues. Germline loops: CDR1 MNHNY, CDR2 SVGAGI (reference sequence). The CDR3 DNA reads as TGTGCCAGCAGGATCATGACAGGGGGGACAGATACGCAGTATTTT. Its protein product is CASRIMTGGTDTQYF.

V gene TRBV28 combines with J gene TRBJ2-3; TRBD1 might be the D (6 bases). Germline assignment: CDR1 MDHEN and CDR2 SYDVKM. The CDR3 sequence is 18 residues long. The V end was cut by 5 bases, the J end by 2 bases, with 23 bases between. CDR3 in amino acids: CASSPRMSGGRYTDTQYF. The DNA of the CDR3 is TGTGCCAGCAGTCCCCGGATGAGTGGGGGCAGATACACAGATACGCAGTATTTT.

The gene calls are TRBV19 and TRBJ1-5; D ambiguous. Trimming stripped 6 bases from V and 9 bases from J, with 12 bases between. The CDR3 length is 12 residues. Germline assignment: CDR1 LNHDA and CDR2 SQIVND (reference sequence). CDR3 sequence reads: CASSRGELPQHF. CDR3 nucleotides: TGTGCCAGTAGCCGAGGTGAATTGCCCCAGCATTTT.

This clone appeared once. This chain uses TRBV9 with TRBJ2-5; D is possibly TRBD2 (5 bases). This CDR3 contains 12 residues. Germline assignment: CDR1 SGDLS and CDR2 YYNGEE. V dropped 3 bases and J dropped 8 bases, with 11 bases sitting between them. The CDR3 sequence is CASSGEGVTQYF. CDR3 nucleotides: TGTGCCAGCAGCGGCGAGGGAGTAACCCAGTACTTC.

The CDR3 region is CASSLNGWDQGNIQYF. CDR3 DNA sequence: TGTGCCAGCAGCTTAAATGGCTGGGACCAGGGGAACATTCAGTACTTC. V and J are TRBV11-2 and TRBJ2-4; maybe TRBD1 (6 bases). The V and J ends lost 2 bases and 7 bases respectively, with 18 bases between them. The V gene's germline CDR1 is SGHAT and CDR2 FQNNGV. This CDR3 region has 16 residues.

As for this clone: Germline is not matched at one junction end, which may reflect a read error. The chain has TRBV20-1 and TRBJ1-1; 7 nucleotides agree with TRBD1. This CDR3 spans 11 amino acids. Germline V gene sequence: CDR1 DFQATT, CDR2 SNEGSKA (reference sequence). Written as DNA, the CDR3 is TGCAGTGGACAGGGTCAGACTGAAGCTCTCTTT. Translating it yields CSGQGQTEALF.

The genes are TRBV2 and TRBJ2-1, with TRBD2 identical over 9 bases. Trimming took 7 bases from V and 0 from J; bases not matched to a gene: 13. Per germline, CDR1 SNHLY and CDR2 FYNNEI. The CDR3 is 18 residues long. The CDR3 sequence: CASKGPSGVFSSYNEQFF. For the CDR3, the DNA is TGTGCCAGCAAGGGCCCTAGCGGGGTTTTTAGCTCCTACAATGAGCAGTTCTTC.

V and J are TRBV5-8 and TRBJ2-7; D perhaps matches TRBD2 (7 bases). Germline-derived CDR1 and CDR2 are SGHTS and YDEGEE. The V gene lost 0 bases and the J gene lost 5 bases, with 15 bases spanning the gap. The CDR3 is 15 residues long. CDR3 region: CASSLGSWGGNEQYV. The CDR3 DNA follows: TGTGCCAGCAGCTTGGGATCGTGGGGGGGCAACGAGCAGTACGTC.

V is TRBV27 and J is TRBJ2-7, with 8 bases that match TRBD1. The ends lost 10 bases at V and 4 bases at J; junction bases unmatched: 9. CDR3 length: 13 amino acids. The germline CDR1 and CDR2 sequences are MNHEY and SMNVEV (reference sequence). The CDR3 is CATLRGPGYEQYF. The CDR3 DNA reads TGTGCCACCCTCAGGGGGCCAGGGTACGAGCAGTACTTC.

This chain joins TRBV13 and TRBJ2-3; 7 nucleotides line up with TRBD2. Germline V gene data show CDR1 as PRHDT and CDR2 as FYEKMQ (reference sequence). J gave up 0 bases and V 3 bases, and 6 bases lay outside the gene matches. The CDR3 loop spans 16 amino acids. CDR3 region: CASSFPTGGSTDTQYF. CDR3 bases: TGTGCCAGCAGCTTCCCGACGGGAGGTAGCACAGATACGCAGTATTTT.

Written as DNA, the CDR3 is TGTGCCAGCAGCTTAGATCTCCCGGGGGGCTACACCTTC. Translation: CASSLDLPGGYTF. The chain uses TRBV7-9 and TRBJ1-2; D call uncertain. Trimming removed 1 base from V and 8 bases from J, with 11 bases in between. In germline, CDR1 is SEHNR, CDR2 FQNEAQ (reference sequence). This CDR3 is 13 amino acids long.

The chain joins TRBV10-3 to TRBJ2-1; 8 bases align to TRBD2. Looked up from germline, CDR1 is ENHRY and CDR2 is SYGVKD. J gave up 5 bases and V 11 bases, and 8 bases lay outside the gene matches. The CDR3 runs 13 residues. CDR3 DNA sequence: TGTGCCGTCTTTAGCGGGGTAAACAATGAGCAGTTCTTC. It codes for CAVFSGVNNEQFF.

This clone showed up just once. The CDR3 region is CASSLDGASYEQYF. The CDR3 DNA reads as TGTGCCAGCAGCTTAGATGGGGCCTCCTACGAGCAGTACTTC. V gene TRBV7-6 combines with J gene TRBJ2-7; possible D gene TRBD1, 5 bases. Per the germline V gene, CDR1 is SGHVS and CDR2 is FNYEAQ. Trimming cost V 1 base and J 0 bases, with 7 bases left between them. The CDR3 contains 14 residues.

CDR3 protein: CASSLSGTGGKDYNEQFF. In DNA form, the CDR3 reads TGTGCCAGCAGCTTATCCGGGACAGGGGGCAAAGACTACAATGAGCAGTTCTTC. The gene calls are TRBV7-3 and TRBJ2-1; 12 nucleotides line up with TRBD1. The germline CDR1 and CDR2 sequences are SGHTA and FQGTGA. This CDR3 region has 18 residues. Germline trimming cut 2 bases from V and 3 bases from J; bases unmatched to any gene: 8.

A few counts support this clone. The rearrangement joins TRBV5-5 to TRBJ1-1; no clear D. The CDR3 length is 13 residues. CDR1 and CDR2 from the germline V gene are SGHKS and YYEKEE (reference sequence). The ends were cut back, 3 bases at V and 8 bases at J, with 14 bases in the middle. CDR3 in amino acids: CASSWAEGTEAFF. In DNA form, the CDR3 reads TGTGCCAGCAGCTGGGCCGAGGGCACCGAAGCTTTCTTT.

The chain combines TRBV5-3 with TRBJ1-6; 8 nucleotides match TRBD1. Being an ORF, TRBV5-3 has a function that is uncertain. J gave up 9 bases and V 4 bases, and 18 bases lay outside the gene matches. This CDR3 is 18 amino acids long. This CDR3 is CARSRDESGDRLRSPLHF. CDR3 coding DNA: TGTGCCAGAAGCCGGGATGAGTCCGGGGACAGGTTACGTTCACCCCTCCACTTT.

On this clone itself: Since a far larger clone is one base different, this is likely a read error. This chain uses TRBV28 with TRBJ2-7, with 7 bases fitting TRBD2. Germline CDR1 is MDHEN and CDR2 is SYDVKM. Losses at the gene ends were 7 bases for V and 5 bases for J; bases not matched to a gene: 8. This CDR3 region has 13 residues. The CDR3 DNA reads as TGTGCCAGCATTCCCCCTCGGGGGGACGAGCAGTACTTC. Residues: CASIPPRGDEQYF. Based on the CDR3 plus reference TRBV28 and TRBJ2-7, the full variable domain is DVKVTQSSRYLVKRTGEKVFLECVQDMDHENMFWYRQDPGLGLRLIYFSYDVKMKEKGDIPEGYSVSREKKERFSLILESASTNQTSMYLCASIPPRGDEQYFGPGTRLTVT.

The V gene is TRBV13, the J gene TRBJ2-1; possible D gene TRBD1, 7 bases. From germline, CDR1 is PRHDT and CDR2 FYEKMQ (reference sequence). There are 17 residues in the CDR3. V was cut by 3 bases and J by 0 bases, with 15 bases left in between. The CDR3 coding sequence is TGTGCCAGCAGCTTCGGAGGGGGCTTAAGCTCCTACAATGAGCAGTTCTTC. This gives the protein CASSFGGGLSSYNEQFF. Filled out from reference TRBV13 and TRBJ2-1, the complete variable domain reads AAGVIQSPRHLIKEKRETATLKCYPIPRHDTVYWYQQGPGQDPQFLISFYEKMQSDKGSIPDRFSAQQFSDYHSELNMSSLELGDSALYFCASSFGGGLSSYNEQFFGPGTRLTVL.